This T cell receptor (beta chain) was recovered during a study of shared clonotypes between healthy human individuals. Overall study context: Each donor's CD8 memory used one plate, CD8 naive two, each CD4 subset three.

Original handling: Junction-only sequences produced by ImmunoSEQ had no quality scores, so filtering differed. Profiling relied on immunoSEQ multiplex PCR, and the TCRdb table lists in-frame clones only, not all of them. The V and J calls and clone size were taken over from that table, and D and trimming were inferred from the DNA. The table includes roughly 570,000 clones, roughly 98% detected once. Points on this clone: Its antigen is unidentified.

Study observations and caveats: Larger estimated richness was generally seen in naive subsets than in memory subsets.

The CDR3 sequence is 14 residues long. The ends lost 5 bases at V and 3 bases at J; junction bases unmatched: 4. Germline V CDR1 and CDR2: SGHTA, FQGTGA. Positive CCR7 selection of CD45RO-negative cells yielded the naive CD8 cells, and terminally differentiated effector memory CD45RA+ cells were excluded. There were only Caucasian adults among the donors, and all lived in Nashville, Tennessee. What was sequenced was naive CD8+ T cells sorted from blood. The chain employs TRBV7-3 and TRBJ2-7, with 10 bases lining up with TRBD1. The TCR sequence derives from a young man in good health. CDR3 DNA: TGTGCCAGCAGCAAGACAGGGGGCGACTACGAGCAGTACTTC. Its translation: CASSKTGGDYEQYF.